Given below is one TCR beta chain in context. The specificity of this receptor is unknown. Within one base of it there is no much larger clone, and no base qualities were kept. This sample stems from a study of blood T cell repertoires in COVID-19 (TCRdb year 2020). Regarding the complete study: Samples from collaborators originated in the United States, Italy and Spain and spanned both the acute and convalescent phases of COVID-19. The prospective study material was composed of cDNA or gDNA derived from T cells, B-cell-depleted T cells, or PBMCs. Subjects who had been exposed to COVID-19, were actively infected with it, or had recovered from it provided the deeply sampled blood TCRbeta repertoires that made up the dataset. The repertoires were released in a freely available public database intended as a resource for research on the immune response to SARS-CoV-2. The samples were drawn from two sources: the first 160 participants of the ongoing ImmuneRACE study, and 1,000 to 1,500 subjects contributed by 6 global collaborators. Nearly every sample came with metadata listing a de-identified subject ID, COVID-19 status, age in years and sex. Where available, HLA class I and class II types were obtained from metadata supplied by the sample provider rather than from assay-based typing. Study-wide conclusions, independent of this receptor: How much clinical and demographic metadata was included differed by source and by participant, and the metadata was provided uncurated.

The immunoSEQ Assay, a bias-controlled multiplex PCR, was used to amplify TCRbeta CDR3 regions from genomic DNA. As for how the authors treated the data: Nucleated cell counts per sample were estimated from amplification of reference gene primers within the assay. Sequence reads were collapsed and filtered to measure the absolute abundance of every unique TCRbeta CDR3 rearrangement. For each sample, productive Simpson clonality was calculated by taking the square root of Simpson's diversity index across productive rearrangements. The table comes from immuneACCESS by way of TCRdb, which keeps in-frame sequences with V and J called. Part of the clones is missing from these tables; in studies checked, under half for an unresolved V gene and the rest for unknown reasons. V, J and clone size were drawn from that table, and D and trimming were deduced from the DNA. In this sample the table shows a few hundred thousand clones, about nine tenths of which occur a single time. The top ten hold 2% to 2.5% of the sample.

Another Seattle source contributed samples from volunteer blood donors who had recovered from COVID-19. The collaborating institutions used their own protocols to collect whole blood in K2EDTA tubes. Collaborator samples were shipped for TCRbeta analysis as frozen whole blood, isolated PBMCs, or DNA extracted from either sample type. Between the V and J ends, shortened by 2 bases and 7 bases respectively, the junction contains 3 bases. Including cysteine and phenylalanine, the CDR3 has 11 amino acids. Only CDR3 DNA remains: 33 bases, in frame from the first base. The CDR1 and CDR2 encoded by the germline V gene are MNHEY and SVGAGI.

The chain is encoded by TRBV6-5 joined to TRBJ2-1, with the D gene uncertain. This TCR derives from a man younger than 40 who had recovered from COVID-19. The sequencing input was peripheral blood. The CDR3: CASSYLNEQFF. In nucleotides, the sequence is TGTGCCAGCAGTTACCTGAATGAGCAGTTCTTC.